The entry below describes one TCR beta chain. Germline V gives CDR1 LNHDA, CDR2 SQIVND (reference sequence). The CDR3 is made up of 13 amino acids. V lost 4 bases and J 2 bases, leaving 8 bases between the germline ends. This specimen comes from a study of blood T cell repertoires in COVID-19. In the study overall: Italy, Spain and the United States were the sources of the convalescent and acute COVID-19 samples. The analysed material was cDNA or gDNA that came from T cells, B-cell-depleted T cells, or PBMCs.

Authors' processing steps: The assay estimated nucleated cells by amplifying reference gene primers. Clones were read by immunoSEQ multiplex PCR, and TCRdb kept only the in-frame ones, dropping some. Clone size and V and J calls were adopted from that table, with D and trimming inferred from the DNA. Among approximately 110,000 clones listed, just over 85% were seen once. The receptor was derived from a woman aged 45-60 years with active or convalescent COVID-19. The chain joins TRBV19 to TRBJ1-2, with D perhaps matching TRBD1 (6 bases). Sequenced input: peripheral blood. CDR3 nucleotide sequence: TGTGCCAGTAGTAATCAGGGGAACTATGGCTACACCTTC. It translates to CASSNQGNYGYTF.